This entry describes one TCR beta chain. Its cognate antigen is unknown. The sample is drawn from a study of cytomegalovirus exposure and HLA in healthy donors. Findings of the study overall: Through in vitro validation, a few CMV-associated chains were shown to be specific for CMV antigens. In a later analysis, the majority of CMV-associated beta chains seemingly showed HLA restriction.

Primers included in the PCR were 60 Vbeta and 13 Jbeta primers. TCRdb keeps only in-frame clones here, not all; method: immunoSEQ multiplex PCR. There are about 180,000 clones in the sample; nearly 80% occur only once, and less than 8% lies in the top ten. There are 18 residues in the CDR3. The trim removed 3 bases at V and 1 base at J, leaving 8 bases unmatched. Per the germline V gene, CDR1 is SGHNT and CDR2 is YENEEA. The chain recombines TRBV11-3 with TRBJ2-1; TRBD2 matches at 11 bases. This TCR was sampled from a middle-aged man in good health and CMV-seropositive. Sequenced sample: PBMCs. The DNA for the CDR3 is TGTGCCAGCAGCTTCACTAGCGGGAGAGTGTCGTCCTACAATGAGCAGTTCTTC. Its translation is CASSFTSGRVSSYNEQFF.